This T cell receptor beta chain was recorded in a study of post-analysis software for immune sequencing data. About this clonotype itself: Its target is unknown.

This CDR3 is built from 13 residues. Germline V CDR1 and CDR2: SGHRS, YFSETQ. cDNA libraries of TCR beta carried unique molecular identifiers. TCRdb used MiXCR to reprocess the PCR reads, holding one entry per CDR3 protein. This sample has hundreds of thousands of distinct CDR3 sequences; approximately 59% occur once, and the top ten carry around 11%. Overall study results and limits: Those samples that were prepared in the same batch co-clustered strongly by F measure. A few TRBV segments appeared more often in patients than in controls, and TRBV5-6, TRBV5-1 and TRBV20-1 were among these.

Material: blood. The sequence came from a girl aged 2 to 9 with multiple sclerosis. The gene calls are TRBV5-1 and TRBJ2-5, with D unresolved. Judging by the DNA end, TRBJ2-7 fits better; the J call may be wrong. The DNA of the CDR3 is TGCGCCAGCAGTAAGGAAGGGAACTACGAGCAGTACTTC. Residues: CASSKEGNYEQYF.